The clone carrying this T cell receptor (beta chain) was seen just once. Its specificity is not known. One end of the junction varies from germline; a read error may be responsible. The record originates from a study of molecular identifiers for immune sequencing clone quantification. Overall study: In replicates, the authors split RNA from around 20,000 or 100,000 naive CD8 cells five ways and sequenced four. Overall study results and limits: Clones that exceeded 20 RNA copies held over 99% of effector molecules, yet under 1% in naive cells.

The germline V gene encodes CDR1 SQVTM and CDR2 ANQGSEA. The CDR3 spans 12 residues. Previously described methods with listed TCR primers produced the bulk TCR libraries. TCRdb ran MiXCR on the PCR reads and lists one entry per CDR3 protein. The sample lists just under 650,000 distinct CDR3 sequences, 15% to 20% occurring once. The material sequenced was naive CD8+ T cells from blood, with Jurkat cell RNA spiked in. The subset denotes: FACS-sorted CD8+CD4-CCR7+CD45RA+ naive T cells. The rearrangement joins TRBV29-1 to TRBJ2-2; either TRBD1 or TRBD2 may fit D (5 bases each). The source of this sequence is a human donor in good health. Some libraries in this study had Jurkat cell RNA spiked in. CDR3 sequence reads: CSVEGGTGELSF. The CDR3 DNA reads as TGCAGCGTTGAAGGGGGGACCGGGGAGCTGTCTTTT.